This TCR beta chain was documented in a study of identical twins. TCRdb used MiXCR to reprocess the 5' RACE reads, holding one entry per CDR3 protein. Of 600,000 to 800,000 distinct CDR3 sequences in the sample, around 20% were seen once. The V gene's germline CDR1 is KGHDR and CDR2 SFDVKD. Unmatched junction bases numbered 3, after V lost 4 bases and J lost 4 bases. CDR3 length: 15 amino acids. These data also featured in a second study, about T cells expressing NK-cell markers.

The sequence came from a woman in her late teens or twenties in good health. Sequencing was done on a sample of PBMCs. The chain has TRBV24-1 and TRBJ2-3; TRBD2 aligns across 11 bases. CDR3 in DNA: TGTGCCACCAGTGACCCGGGACTAGCGGCAGATACGCAGTATTTT. Its translation: CATSDPGLAADTQYF.